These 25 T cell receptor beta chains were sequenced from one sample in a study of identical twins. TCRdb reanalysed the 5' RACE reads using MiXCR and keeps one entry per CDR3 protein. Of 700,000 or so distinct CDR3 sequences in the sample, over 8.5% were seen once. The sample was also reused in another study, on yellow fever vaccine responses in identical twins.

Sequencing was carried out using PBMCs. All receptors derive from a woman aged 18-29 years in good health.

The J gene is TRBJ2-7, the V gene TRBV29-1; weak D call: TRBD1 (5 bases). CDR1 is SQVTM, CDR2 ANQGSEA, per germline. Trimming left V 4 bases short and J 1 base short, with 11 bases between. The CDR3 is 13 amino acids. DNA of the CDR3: TGCAGCGTTGTAGGCAGGGTTTCCTACGAGCAGTACTTC. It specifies CSVVGRVSYEQYF.

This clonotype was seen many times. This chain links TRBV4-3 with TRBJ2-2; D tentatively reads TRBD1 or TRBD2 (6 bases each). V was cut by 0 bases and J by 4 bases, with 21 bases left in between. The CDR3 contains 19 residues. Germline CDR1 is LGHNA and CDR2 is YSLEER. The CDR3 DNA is TGCGCCAGCAGCCAAGAGGGGGGCGAGGGGGGACGCCCCACCGGGGAGCTGTTTTTT. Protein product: CASSQEGGEGGRPTGELFF.

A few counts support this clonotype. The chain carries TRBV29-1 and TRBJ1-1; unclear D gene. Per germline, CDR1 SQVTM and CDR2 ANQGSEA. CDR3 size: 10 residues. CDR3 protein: CSDGNTEAFF. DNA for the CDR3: TGCAGTGATGGGAACACTGAAGCTTTCTTT.

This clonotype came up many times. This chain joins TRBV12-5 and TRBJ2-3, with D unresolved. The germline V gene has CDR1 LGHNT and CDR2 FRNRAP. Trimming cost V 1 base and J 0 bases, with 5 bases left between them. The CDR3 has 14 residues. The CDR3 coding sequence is TGTGCTAGTGGTTTGGAGAGGAGCACAGATACGCAGTATTTT. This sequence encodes CASGLERSTDTQYF.

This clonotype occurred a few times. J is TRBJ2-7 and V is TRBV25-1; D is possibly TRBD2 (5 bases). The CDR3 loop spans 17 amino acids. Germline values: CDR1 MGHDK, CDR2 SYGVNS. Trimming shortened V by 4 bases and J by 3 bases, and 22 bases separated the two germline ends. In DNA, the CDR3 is TGTGCCAGCAGTGGATTTAATAAAAGGTCGGGGTACTACGAGCAGTACTTC. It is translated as CASSGFNKRSGYYEQYF.

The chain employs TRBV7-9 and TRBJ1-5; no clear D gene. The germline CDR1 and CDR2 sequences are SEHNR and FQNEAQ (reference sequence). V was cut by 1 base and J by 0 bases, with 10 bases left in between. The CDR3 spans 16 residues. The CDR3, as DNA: TGTGCCAGCAGCTTAGGCCAGGTCAATAGCAATCAGCCCCAGCATTTT. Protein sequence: CASSLGQVNSNQPQHF.

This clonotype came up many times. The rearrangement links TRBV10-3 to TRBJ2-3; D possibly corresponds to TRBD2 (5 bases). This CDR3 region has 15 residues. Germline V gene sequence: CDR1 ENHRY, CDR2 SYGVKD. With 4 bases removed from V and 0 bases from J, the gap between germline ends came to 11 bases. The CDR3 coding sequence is TGTGCCATCAGTGGTCGGGGATTTAGCACAGATACGCAGTATTTT. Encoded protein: CAISGRGFSTDTQYF.

In nucleotides, the CDR3 is TGTGCCAGCAGTTCTACAGGGGCTGACTCCTATAATTCACCCCTCCACTTT. Protein product: CASSSTGADSYNSPLHF. This chain uses TRBV7-9 with TRBJ1-6; 7 bases agree with TRBD1. The CDR3 spans 17 residues. V trimming: 6 bases; J trimming: 0 bases; junction bases outside the gene matches: 8. From germline, CDR1 is SEHNR and CDR2 FQNEAQ (reference sequence).

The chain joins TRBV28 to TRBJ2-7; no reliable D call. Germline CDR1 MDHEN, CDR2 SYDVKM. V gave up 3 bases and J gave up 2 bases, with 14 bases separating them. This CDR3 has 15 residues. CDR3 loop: CASSFRRPRPYEQYF. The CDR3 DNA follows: TGTGCCAGCAGTTTTAGGCGCCCTAGGCCCTACGAGCAGTACTTC.

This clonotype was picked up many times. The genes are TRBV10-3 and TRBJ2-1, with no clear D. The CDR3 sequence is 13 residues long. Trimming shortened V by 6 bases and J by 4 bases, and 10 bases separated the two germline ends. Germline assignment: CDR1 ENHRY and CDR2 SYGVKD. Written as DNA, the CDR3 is TGTGCCATCAGCCATGCCCGGTACAATGAGCAGTTCTTC. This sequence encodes CAISHARYNEQFF.

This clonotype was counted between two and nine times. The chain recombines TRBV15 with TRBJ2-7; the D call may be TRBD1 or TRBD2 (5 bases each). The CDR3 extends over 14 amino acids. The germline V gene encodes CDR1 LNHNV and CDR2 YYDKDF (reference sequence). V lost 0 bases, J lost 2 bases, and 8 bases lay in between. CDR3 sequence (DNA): TGTGCCACCAGCAGAGATAGAGGGGCCTACGAGCAGTACTTC. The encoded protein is CATSRDRGAYEQYF.

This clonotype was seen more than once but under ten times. This CDR3 is CASTSGLGALPQFF. The CDR3 DNA follows: TGTGCCAGCACTTCAGGGCTTGGGGCTCTTCCGCAGTTCTTC. V gene TRBV28 combines with J gene TRBJ2-1; maybe TRBD1 (5 bases). V lost 7 bases and J 12 bases, leaving 22 bases between the germline ends. The CDR3 has 14 residues. The germline V gene has CDR1 MDHEN and CDR2 SYDVKM.

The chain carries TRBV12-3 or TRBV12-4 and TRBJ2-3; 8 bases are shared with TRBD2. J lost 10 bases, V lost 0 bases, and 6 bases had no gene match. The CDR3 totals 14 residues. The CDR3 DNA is TGTGCCAGCAGTTTAGCCCCGACTAGCGCTGCGCAGTATTTT. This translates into CASSLAPTSAAQYF.

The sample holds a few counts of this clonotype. The CDR3 reads CASRPRLVAGREGYTF. Here the CDR3 DNA reads TGTGCCAGCAGACCCCGCTTGGTGGCCGGCCGCGAGGGCTACACCTTC. V and J are TRBV6-1 and TRBJ1-2; D gene uncertain. Germline CDR1 reads MNHNS; CDR2 reads SASEGT. With 6 bases removed from V and 8 bases from J, the gap between germline ends came to 25 bases. This CDR3 is 16 amino acids long.

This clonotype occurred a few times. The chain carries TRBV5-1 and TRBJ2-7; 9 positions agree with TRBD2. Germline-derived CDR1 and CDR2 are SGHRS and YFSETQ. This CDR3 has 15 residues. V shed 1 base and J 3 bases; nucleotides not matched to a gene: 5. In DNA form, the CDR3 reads TGCGCCAGCAGCTTGTCCCTAGCGGGAAACTACGAGCAGTACTTC. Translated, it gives CASSLSLAGNYEQYF.

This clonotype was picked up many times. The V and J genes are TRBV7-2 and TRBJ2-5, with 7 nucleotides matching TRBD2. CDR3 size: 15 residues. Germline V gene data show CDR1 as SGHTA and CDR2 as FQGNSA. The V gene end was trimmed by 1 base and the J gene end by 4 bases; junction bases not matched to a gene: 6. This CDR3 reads CASSLGGGKRETQYF. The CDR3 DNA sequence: TGTGCCAGCAGCTTAGGCGGGGGAAAACGAGAGACCCAGTACTTC. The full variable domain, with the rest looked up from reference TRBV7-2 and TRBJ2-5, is GAGVSQSPSNKVTEKGKDVELRCDPISGHTALYWYRQSLGQGLEFLIYFQGNSAPDKSGLPSDRFSAERTGGSVSTLTIQRTQQEDSAVYLCASSLGGGKRETQYFGPGTRLLVL.

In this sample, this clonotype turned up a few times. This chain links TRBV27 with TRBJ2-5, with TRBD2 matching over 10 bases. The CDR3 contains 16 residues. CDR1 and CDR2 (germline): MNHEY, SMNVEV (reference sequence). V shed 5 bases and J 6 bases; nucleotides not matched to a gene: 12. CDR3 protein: CASSNRASGSLKTQYF. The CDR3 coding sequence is TGTGCCAGCAGTAACCGCGCTAGCGGGAGTCTGAAGACCCAGTACTTC.

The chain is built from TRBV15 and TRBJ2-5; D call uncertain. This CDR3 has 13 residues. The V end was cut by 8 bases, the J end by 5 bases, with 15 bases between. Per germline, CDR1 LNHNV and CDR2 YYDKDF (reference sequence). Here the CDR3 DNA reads TGTGCCACCTCCAACGGGTTTGGGGAGACCCAGTACTTC. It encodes CATSNGFGETQYF.

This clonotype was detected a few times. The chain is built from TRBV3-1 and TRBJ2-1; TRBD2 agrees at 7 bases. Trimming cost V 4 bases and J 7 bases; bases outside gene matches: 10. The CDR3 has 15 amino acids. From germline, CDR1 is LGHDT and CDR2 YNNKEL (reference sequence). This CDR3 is CASSPGAGAGNEQFF. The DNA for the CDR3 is TGTGCCAGCAGCCCCGGCGCGGGAGCGGGAAATGAGCAGTTCTTC.

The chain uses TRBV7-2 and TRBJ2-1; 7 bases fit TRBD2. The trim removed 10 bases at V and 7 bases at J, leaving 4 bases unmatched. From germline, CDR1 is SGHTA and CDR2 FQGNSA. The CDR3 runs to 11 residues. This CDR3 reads CAIWRGNEQFF. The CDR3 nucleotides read TGTGCCATCTGGCGGGGGAATGAGCAGTTCTTC. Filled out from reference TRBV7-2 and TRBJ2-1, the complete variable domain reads GAGVSQSPSNKVTEKGKDVELRCDPISGHTALYWYRQSLGQGLEFLIYFQGNSAPDKSGLPSDRFSAERTGGSVSTLTIQRTQQEDSAVYLCAIWRGNEQFFGPGTRLTVL.

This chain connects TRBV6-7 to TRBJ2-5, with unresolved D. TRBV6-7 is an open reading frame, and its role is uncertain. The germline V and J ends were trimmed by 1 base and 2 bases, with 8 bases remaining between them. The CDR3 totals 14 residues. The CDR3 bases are TGTGCCAGCAGTTACTGTCAGAAACAAGAGACCCAGTACTTC. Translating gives CASSYCQKQETQYF.

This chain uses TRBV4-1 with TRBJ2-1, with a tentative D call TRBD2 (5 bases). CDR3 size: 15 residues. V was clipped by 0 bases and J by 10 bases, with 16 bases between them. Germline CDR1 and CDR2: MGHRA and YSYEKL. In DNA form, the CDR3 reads TGCGCCAGCAGCCAAGATCGTCTGTCGCTAGCCGAGCAGTTCTTC. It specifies CASSQDRLSLAEQFF.

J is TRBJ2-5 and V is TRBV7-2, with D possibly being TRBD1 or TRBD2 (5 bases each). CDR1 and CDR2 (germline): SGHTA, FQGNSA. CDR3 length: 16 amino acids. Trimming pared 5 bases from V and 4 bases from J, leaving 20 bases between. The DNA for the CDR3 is TGTGCCAGCAGCGCCCAGAAGCGGATCCAGGGAGAGACCCAGTACTTC. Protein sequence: CASSAQKRIQGETQYF.

CDR3 protein: CASSLWATSVSYEQYF. The CDR3, as DNA: TGTGCCAGCAGCTTATGGGCGACTAGCGTTTCCTACGAGCAGTACTTC. The chain links TRBV7-9 to TRBJ2-7; TRBD2 matches at 8 bases. V gave up 2 bases and J gave up 1 base; unmatched junction bases: 7. CDR1 is SEHNR and CDR2 is FQNEAQ in the germline V gene (reference sequence). CDR3 length equals 16 residues.

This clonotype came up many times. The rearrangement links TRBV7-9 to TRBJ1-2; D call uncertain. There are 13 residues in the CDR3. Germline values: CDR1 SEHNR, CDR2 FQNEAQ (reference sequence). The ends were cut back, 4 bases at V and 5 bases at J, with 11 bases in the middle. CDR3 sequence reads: CASSYDGSYGYTF. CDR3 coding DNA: TGTGCCAGCAGCTATGACGGGAGTTATGGCTACACCTTC.